Each of the 30 T cell receptor beta chains below was sequenced from the same sample in a study of blood T cell repertoires in COVID-19. Libraries were prepared by immunoSEQ multiplex PCR; TCRdb keeps only in-frame clonotypes and omits some of them. The data contain approximately 360,000 clones, 70% to 90% of them singletons. The sample taken for sequencing was PBMCs or T cells enriched from blood (not recorded which). Receptor source: a woman in her thirties with acute COVID-19.

The chain couples TRBV10-3 to TRBJ2-7; a possible D gene is TRBD1 (5 bases). Trimming took 3 bases from V and 2 from J, leaving 8 bases between them. The CDR3 totals 13 residues. Germline V gives CDR1 ENHRY, CDR2 SYGVKD. For the CDR3, the DNA is TGTGCCATCAGTGAATCCAGGGCCTACGAGCAGTACTTC. Residues: CAISESRAYEQYF.

This chain connects TRBV10-2 to TRBJ1-5; TRBD1 aligns across 7 bases. Trimming removed 3 bases from V and 9 bases from J; junction bases left unmatched: 8. Germline V gives CDR1 WSHSY, CDR2 SAAADI. The CDR3 consists of 14 residues. CDR3 loop: CASSEGGSGRPQHF. CDR3 nucleotide sequence: TGCGCCAGCAGTGAAGGGGGCTCGGGGCGGCCCCAGCATTTT.

The chain recombines TRBV2 with TRBJ2-1; the match to TRBD2 covers 8 bases. Germline CDR1 SNHLY, CDR2 FYNNEI. The CDR3 is 13 amino acids. V dropped 5 bases and J dropped 7; count of bases not matched to a gene: 4. The CDR3 nucleotides are TGTGCCAGCAGTCGGGGGGGCCGGAATGAGCAGTTCTTC. Translating gives CASSRGGRNEQFF.

The genes are TRBV2 and TRBJ1-1; TRBD1 might be the D (6 bases). CDR1 and CDR2 (germline): SNHLY, FYNNEI. The CDR3 totals 15 residues. The ends were cut back, 6 bases at V and 3 bases at J, with 17 bases in the middle. In nucleotides, the CDR3 is TGTGCCAGCAGATATATCGAACAGGGCGACACTGAAGCTTTCTTT. Translation: CASRYIEQGDTEAFF. Full variable domain (outside the CDR3, taken from reference TRBV2 and TRBJ1-1): EPEVTQTPSHQVTQMGQEVILRCVPISNHLYFYWYRQILGQKVEFLVSFYNNEISEKSEIFDDQFSVERPDGSNFTLKIRSTKLEDSAMYFCASRYIEQGDTEAFFGQGTRLTVV.

The J gene is TRBJ2-2, the V gene TRBV5-1, with a tentative D call TRBD2 (5 bases). V lost 4 bases and J 1 base, leaving 17 bases between the germline ends. This CDR3 has 17 residues. Germline V CDR1 and CDR2: SGHRS, YFSETQ. CDR3 in DNA: TGCGCCAGCAGCGCCGGGGTGTCGGCTCTGAACACCGGGGAGCTGTTTTTT. Amino acid sequence: CASSAGVSALNTGELFF.

CDR3 DNA sequence: TGTGCCAGTAGTATGGCACCCTACACTGAAGCTTTCTTT. Residues: CASSMAPYTEAFF. This chain joins TRBV19 and TRBJ1-1; D unresolved. The V and J ends lost 3 bases and 3 bases respectively, with 8 bases between them. The CDR3 is made up of 13 amino acids. Germline V gives CDR1 LNHDA, CDR2 SQIVND (reference sequence).

V and J are TRBV29-1 and TRBJ1-1; possibly TRBD1 for D (6 bases). CDR1 is SQVTM, CDR2 ANQGSEA, per germline. V was trimmed by 5 bases and J by 3 bases, leaving 13 bases between them. There are 13 residues in the CDR3. CDR3 residues: CSVFRGRDTEAFF. The CDR3 DNA follows: TGCAGCGTTTTCAGGGGCCGTGACACTGAAGCTTTCTTT.

This chain connects TRBV4-1 to TRBJ1-2, with 9 positions matching TRBD1. This CDR3 comprises 16 residues. From germline, CDR1 is MGHRA and CDR2 YSYEKL. V shed 3 bases and J 1 base; nucleotides not matched to a gene: 6. The CDR3 DNA reads TGCGCCAGCAGCCATGTGGGACAGGGATATAACTATGGCTACACCTTC. It encodes CASSHVGQGYNYGYTF.

This clone appeared a single time. The chain recombines TRBV6-1 with TRBJ1-6; D uncertain. Per germline, CDR1 MNHNS and CDR2 SASEGT. V shed 3 bases and J shed 4 bases, with 7 bases lying between them. The CDR3 length is 14 residues. CDR3 nucleotide sequence: TGTGCCAGCAGTGAGGGAGGGTATAATTCACCCCTCCACTTT. Encoded protein: CASSEGGYNSPLHF.

V is TRBV2 and J is TRBJ2-7; 9 nucleotides line up with TRBD2. Unmatched junction bases numbered 15, after V lost 4 bases and J lost 2 bases. This CDR3 has 18 residues. CDR1 is SNHLY, CDR2 FYNNEI, per germline. CDR3: CASSGGLAGVYGPYEQYF. The CDR3 region has the DNA TGTGCCAGCAGTGGAGGTTTAGCGGGGGTATACGGACCCTACGAGCAGTACTTC.

This chain connects TRBV2 to TRBJ1-2; D remains unclear. Germline lookup yields CDR1 SNHLY and CDR2 FYNNEI. The CDR3 consists of 13 residues. Trimming shortened V by 0 bases and J by 8 bases, and 10 bases separated the two germline ends. Here the CDR3 reads CASSEARAGGYTF. In nucleotides, the CDR3 is TGTGCCAGCAGTGAAGCCCGCGCGGGCGGCTACACCTTC.

DNA of the CDR3: TGTGCCAGCAGCTTGGTTCGTCAGGGGGCGTACGGCTACACCTTC. Translated: CASSLVRQGAYGYTF. The V call is TRBV5-6, the J call TRBJ1-2; 8 bases are a match to TRBD1. Trimming removed 0 bases from V and 8 bases from J; junction bases left unmatched: 9. CDR1 is SGHDT, CDR2 YYEEEE, per germline. The length of the CDR3 is 15 residues.

The CDR3 coding sequence is TGTGCCAGCAGCTTAGCGGCCCCACAGGAGACCCAGTACTTC. Translating gives CASSLAAPQETQYF. The V call is TRBV7-2, the J call TRBJ2-5, with D hard to call. This CDR3 comprises 14 residues. Germline V gives CDR1 SGHTA, CDR2 FQGNSA. The V gene lost 0 bases and the J gene lost 5 bases, with 10 bases spanning the gap.

The V gene is TRBV19, the J gene TRBJ1-4, with 9 nucleotides matching TRBD1. V was pared by 3 bases and J by 7 bases, with 9 bases of the junction left unmatched. This CDR3 is 16 amino acids long. The V gene's germline CDR1 is LNHDA and CDR2 SQIVND (reference sequence). In DNA, the CDR3 is TGTGCCAGTAGTATTTTACAGGGGGCGCGGTTTGAAAAACTGTTTTTT. This codes for CASSILQGARFEKLFF.

The V gene is TRBV19, the J gene TRBJ1-5; TRBD1 might be the D (6 bases). Germline CDR1 reads LNHDA; CDR2 reads SQIVND (reference sequence). This CDR3 is built from 16 residues. V was shortened by 2 bases and J by 0 bases, with 11 bases between the two germline ends. In DNA form, the CDR3 reads TGTGCCAGTAGTATATGGGGGCTGGATAGCAATCAGCCCCAGCATTTT. As protein: CASSIWGLDSNQPQHF.

With regard to this clone: Other nucleotide sequences from this sample produce the same CDR3. The rearrangement uses TRBV5-1 and TRBJ1-1, with D hard to call. V was pared by 0 bases and J by 1 base, with 7 bases between. CDR1 is SGHRS and CDR2 is YFSETQ in the germline V gene. The CDR3 totals 14 residues. CDR3 sequence: CASSLVGGNTEAFF. The DNA of the CDR3 is TGCGCCAGCAGCTTGGTAGGAGGGAACACTGAAGCTTTCTTT.

The chain is built from TRBV15 and TRBJ1-3; TRBD1 might be the D (5 bases). The CDR3 contains 16 residues. Germline CDR1 and CDR2: LNHNV and YYDKDF (reference sequence). V shed 0 bases and J shed 2 bases, with 11 bases lying between them. This chain's CDR3 is CATSRDLLGAGNTIYF. The CDR3 DNA reads as TGTGCCACCAGCAGAGATCTATTAGGGGCTGGAAACACCATATATTTT.

In its sample, this clone was seen once. The rearrangement joins TRBV15 to TRBJ1-6; tentative D call: TRBD1 (6 bases). The germline V and J ends were trimmed by 0 bases and 9 bases, with 12 bases remaining between them. The germline V gene encodes CDR1 LNHNV and CDR2 YYDKDF (reference sequence). The CDR3 extends over 15 amino acids. DNA for the CDR3: TGTGCCACCAGCAGAGATCGGGGGGCAGGTTCACCCCTCCACTTT. Amino acids: CATSRDRGAGSPLHF. Full variable domain (outside the CDR3, taken from reference TRBV15 and TRBJ1-6): DAMVIQNPRYQVTQFGKPVTLSCSQTLNHNVMYWYQQKSSQAPKLLFHYYDKDFNNEADTPDNFQSRRPNTSFCFLDIRSPGLGDTAMYLCATSRDRGAGSPLHFGNGTRLTVT.

This chain links TRBV7-2 with TRBJ1-4; D unclear. This CDR3 region has 14 residues. The germline V and J ends were trimmed by 8 bases and 2 bases, with 12 bases remaining between them. In germline, CDR1 is SGHTA, CDR2 FQGNSA. In nucleotides, the CDR3 is TGTGCCAGCGCCCCTCCTACCACTAATGAAAAACTGTTTTTT. This sequence encodes CASAPPTTNEKLFF.

The chain links TRBV27 to TRBJ1-5; TRBD1 might be the D (5 bases). V dropped 3 bases and J dropped 3 bases, with 9 bases sitting between them. Germline CDR1 reads MNHEY; CDR2 reads SMNVEV (reference sequence). The CDR3 length is 14 residues. The CDR3 loop reads CASSFRGYNQPQHF. CDR3 nucleotides: TGTGCCAGCAGTTTCCGGGGGTACAATCAGCCCCAGCATTTT.

The V call is TRBV19, the J call TRBJ2-2; a weak D match, TRBD1 (6 bases). The V end was cut by 3 bases, the J end by 5 bases, with 25 bases between. The length of the CDR3 is 19 residues. Germline V lookup: CDR1 LNHDA, CDR2 SQIVND (reference sequence). The CDR3 reads CASSMAVTGTLFGTGELFF. CDR3 in DNA: TGTGCCAGTAGTATGGCAGTTACCGGGACACTCTTCGGGACCGGGGAGCTGTTTTTT.

This clone was observed a single time. The genes are TRBV5-1 and TRBJ1-4; D is unclear. Germline assignment: CDR1 SGHRS and CDR2 YFSETQ. Trimming stripped 0 bases from V and 4 bases from J, with 4 bases between. The CDR3 consists of 13 residues. Written as DNA, the CDR3 is TGCGCCAGCAGCTTGGACGGTAATGAAAAACTGTTTTTT. This encodes CASSLDGNEKLFF. The whole variable domain, filled in from reference TRBV5-1 and TRBJ1-4, reads KAGVTQTPRYLIKTRGQQVTLSCSPISGHRSVSWYQQTPGQGLQFLFEYFSETQRNKGNFPGRFSGRQFSNSRSEMNVSTLELGDSALYLCASSLDGNEKLFFGSGTQLSVL.

This clone was counted a single time. The rearrangement uses TRBV3-1 (or the pseudogene TRBV3-2) and TRBJ2-3, with 8 nucleotides matching TRBD2. The V and J ends lost 1 base and 4 bases, in that order; junction bases with no gene match: 4. CDR1 and CDR2 from the germline V gene are LGHDT and YNNKEL (reference sequence). The CDR3 contains 15 residues. CDR3 protein: CASSQGVAGSDTQYF. For the CDR3, the DNA is TGTGCCAGCAGCCAAGGGGTAGCGGGGTCAGATACGCAGTATTTT.

J is TRBJ2-7 and V is TRBV2, with TRBD1 matching 7 bases. Germline V gives CDR1 SNHLY, CDR2 FYNNEI. CDR3 length: 15 residues. V lost 6 bases to trimming and J lost 1 base; unmatched junction nucleotides: 9. CDR3 protein: CASRMDRLGSYEQYF. The CDR3 bases are TGTGCCAGCAGAATGGACAGGTTAGGTTCCTACGAGCAGTACTTC.

The count of this clone is one. The chain recombines TRBV3-1 (or the pseudogene TRBV3-2) with TRBJ2-1, with 9 bases that match TRBD1. V shed 3 bases and J 9 bases; nucleotides not matched to a gene: 6. The CDR3 is 14 amino acids. Germline assignment: CDR1 LGHDT and CDR2 YNNKEL (reference sequence). CDR3: CASSQPGQGIEQFF. CDR3 coding DNA: TGTGCCAGCAGCCAGCCAGGACAGGGGATTGAGCAGTTCTTC.

Turning to this clone: This same CDR3 is encoded by further DNA sequences in the sample. The gene calls are TRBV30 and TRBJ1-2, with 9 bases aligning to TRBD1. The germline gives CDR1 GTSNPN, CDR2 SVGIG (reference sequence). Losses at the gene ends were 2 bases for V and 5 bases for J; bases not matched to a gene: 3. The CDR3 length is 13 residues. CDR3 in DNA: TGTGCCTGGAGTCCCGGGACAGGGTATGGCTACACCTTC. Amino acid sequence: CAWSPGTGYGYTF. Full variable domain (remainder filled in from reference TRBV30 and TRBJ1-2): SQTIHQWPATLVQPVGSPLSLECTVEGTSNPNLYWYRQAAGRGLQLLFYSVGIGQISSEVPQNLSASRPQDRQFILSSKKLLLSDSGFYLCAWSPGTGYGYTFGSGTRLTVV.

The chain links TRBV6-2 or TRBV6-3 to TRBJ2-3; 7 positions agree with TRBD2. The CDR3 length is 13 residues. V lost 5 bases to trimming and J lost 7 bases; unmatched junction nucleotides: 6. Germline CDR1 and CDR2: MNHEY and SVGEGT. The CDR3 bases are TGTGCCAGCAGTACGACTAGCTTATATACGCAGTATTTT. This sequence encodes CASSTTSLYTQYF.

The chain employs TRBV15 and TRBJ2-3, with D tentatively TRBD2 (5 bases). Trimming left V 1 base short and J 6 bases short, with 11 bases between. This CDR3 comprises 14 residues. Germline-derived CDR1 and CDR2 are LNHNV and YYDKDF (reference sequence). CDR3 amino acids: CATSRVPGKDTQYF. CDR3 DNA sequence: TGTGCCACCAGCAGAGTTCCGGGGAAGGATACGCAGTATTTT.

The rearrangement uses TRBV24-1 and TRBJ2-1, with TRBD1 matching over 7 bases. The CDR3 contains 15 residues. The germline V gene encodes CDR1 KGHDR and CDR2 SFDVKD. The J segment lost 5 bases and the V segment lost 3 bases, leaving 6 bases of the junction unmatched. CDR3 sequence: CATSDPQGTDNEQFF. The CDR3 nucleotides are TGTGCCACCAGTGATCCACAGGGGACCGACAATGAGCAGTTCTTC.

This rearrangement joins TRBV7-2 to TRBJ1-5; D gene uncertain. V was trimmed by 3 bases and J by 3 bases, leaving 6 bases between them. Germline CDR1 is SGHTA and CDR2 is FQGNSA. This CDR3 contains 13 residues. CDR3 protein: CASSLQANQPQHF. Here the CDR3 DNA reads TGTGCCAGCAGCTTGCAAGCCAATCAGCCCCAGCATTTT.